This T cell receptor (beta chain) was profiled in a study of regulatory T cells in long-lasting Graves disease (dated by TCRdb to the early 2020s). About the study as a whole: Newly diagnosed Graves' disease patients had taken antithyroid drugs for less than 3 months. This study used TCR sequencing and RNA sequencing of peripheral blood to compare persistent Graves' disease patients against newly diagnosed Graves' disease patients. A total of around 33 samples underwent TCR sequencing, from about 13 patients with persistent Graves' disease and about 20 patients with newly diagnosed Graves' disease. The study took place in China and was registered as a clinical trial. What the study reported, not specific to this receptor: The authors acknowledged the small sample size as a limitation that may reduce accuracy. Compared with newly diagnosed patients, persistent Graves' disease patients had lower TCR Shannon entropy and fewer highly expanded clones, which suggests clonal expansion. Sequencing and analysis were restricted to the TCR beta chain. The study examined only peripheral blood because the primary lesion, thyroid tissue, could not be accessed. Persistent patients shared more public clonotypes among themselves (more than 2,500) than newly diagnosed patients did (more than 850). Persistent disease showed preferential use of TRBV28, TRBJ1-2 and TRBJ2-5, whereas newly diagnosed disease favored TRBV20-1 and TRBJ2-1.

The label giving this sample's time point can be read as: newly diagnosed GD, antithyroid drugs for less than 3 months. For both TCR sequencing and RNA sequencing, RNA was extracted from PBMCs in TRIzol. The diagnosis of Graves' disease followed American Thyroid Association guidelines. The patients came from an endocrinology department in Xi'an, China. Each patient gave roughly 10 milliliters of peripheral blood, collected in an EDTA anticoagulant tube. Ficoll Paque Plus density gradient separation was used to isolate PBMCs, and no further T cell sorting was performed. An Agilent 2100 Bioanalyzer and agarose gel were used to assess RNA quality, and a NanoDrop 2000 was used to measure RNA concentration. The library was prepared using multiplex PCR. TCRdb shows the sequencer as Illumina HiSeq 4000. To build TCR beta libraries, CDR3 regions were amplified by Arm-PCR using iRepertoire HTBI primers. Before sequencing, the PCR products went through gel purification. As for the original processing: Gene usage analysis of CDR3 amino acid clonotypes relied on the 55 to 80 TRBV and fewer than 15 TRBJ segments identified across samples. COPE and FqMerger were used to merge the filtered high-quality paired reads into contigs. Contigs were aligned with BLAST to IMGT TRBV, TRBD and TRBJ reference genes, and CDR3 was defined per IMGT. Any clonotype with a frequency above 0.1% was counted as a highly expanded clone. Shannon entropy was used to measure repertoire diversity, and the Gini coefficient was used to measure V-J evenness. A clonotype found in more than one individual was treated as public. TCRdb itself trimmed the public reads at Q25 with fastp, ran MiXCR and retained productive beta chains. One record per CDR3 amino acid sequence lists the most common genes and DNA. TCRdb, not the authors, supplied the V and J calls. The table for this sample lists a few hundred thousand distinct CDR3 sequences; around a sixth of them were counted only once. Jointly, the top ten make up 14% of the sample.

V is reduced by 0 bases and J by 3 bases, leaving a spacing of 6 bases between them. As encoded in the germline V gene, CDR1 is SGHRS while CDR2 is YFSETQ. The CDR3, cysteine through phenylalanine, is 13 amino acids long. Kept here is only the CDR3 DNA, which spans 39 bases and is read in frame from base 1. In its sample, this clonotype was seen many times. Its antigen remains unidentified. No qualities accompany the bases; no much larger clone lies one base away. These sequences were also reported in another study, on T cells in Graves' hyperthyroidism and ophthalmopathy. The second paper further reports: Stable Graves' hyperthyroidism was defined as the absence of progression to ophthalmopathy over 18 months of follow-up. The hyperthyroidism patients were between 18 and 65 years old and newly diagnosed, with a disease duration of less than 2 months. Any patient with an uncontrolled infection, another autoimmune disease, pregnancy or lactation was excluded. Diagnoses were established on the basis of clinical symptoms, serum thyroxine and TRAb, thyroid ultrasound, and orbital computed tomography. For the first round of RT-PCR on the TCR CDR3, the HTBI primer set was used together with the Qiagen OneStep RT-PCR kit. Most expanded thyroid clonotypes (frequency above 0.001) were also detected in blood, suggesting blood repertoires may reflect thyroid immune responses. A model built on a 13 V-J signature distinguished ophthalmopathy from stable hyperthyroidism, reaching 85% to 90% sensitivity and under 84% specificity in cross-validation and 80%/75% in testing. During validation, the model predicted progression to ophthalmopathy a median of around 6 months ahead of onset, with more than 60% sensitivity and 72% to 80% specificity. To identify distinguishing TCR V-J signatures, a discovery cohort of 90 to 100 patients was used, comprising 40 to 45 with Graves' ophthalmopathy and roughly 60 with stable Graves' hyperthyroidism. Prospective prediction of ophthalmopathy was tested in an independent validation cohort consisting of some 18 hyperthyroidism patients and 15 to 17 patients who later progressed to ophthalmopathy. For training and testing, the 80 to 100 patients in the discovery cohort were randomly divided in a 7:3 ratio. Thyroid tissue and blood T-cell repertoires from more than 5 Graves' hyperthyroidism patients were also compared in the study. Following sampling, methimazole starting at 30 mg daily was given to hyperthyroidism patients, and high-dose intravenous methylprednisolone was given to ophthalmopathy patients. Libraries were constructed in a second round of multiplex PCR, after which size selection and purification were performed. Libraries were sequenced paired-end with 100 bp reads on an Illumina HiSeq2000. SOAPnuke was used to process the raw data, removing reads that contained adapters or uncalled bases, had a mean Phred below 15, or lacked an exact match to the constant primer or identifier. COPE v1.2.5 was used to merge the high-quality paired reads, and each unique nucleotide sequence was defined as a clonotype. MiTCR v1.1 was used to align clonotypes to the IMGT TRBV, TRBD and TRBJ reference segments. The analysis was restricted to V-J combinations with a frequency above 0.0001, which together covered roughly 99% of the repertoires. A TCS score was defined as the ratio between F50 (clonal expansion) and ExV (chaos), using BLOSUM62-based TCRdist between CDR3 peptides within each V-J. Welch's t-statistics and random forest reduced roughly 530 V-J features to 10 to 15, which were used in a naive Bayes classifier (R e1071). Sample size was not statistically predetermined, and investigators were not blinded to group allocation. The paper reports TCR Vbeta CDR3 sequencing of more than 120 peripheral blood samples: approximately 41 ophthalmopathy, fewer than 80 hyperthyroidism and roughly 17 progressor patients.

The chain is assembled from TRBV5-1 and TRBJ1-2, with no reliable assignment of the D segment. This specimen was peripheral blood mononuclear cells (PBMCs), taken at new diagnosis, from a patient treated with antithyroid drugs. This receptor was identified in a woman aged 25 to 39 with Graves disease. Donor details come from another sample of the same person, matched by shared clones. The DNA sequence is TGCGCCAGCAGCTTGGTGAGGGACTATGGCTACACCTTC. Its translation is CASSLVRDYGYTF. Extended through the reference TRBV5-1 and TRBJ1-2 proteins, this CDR3 yields the full variable domain: KAGVTQTPRYLIKTRGQQVTLSCSPISGHRSVSWYQQTPGQGLQFLFEYFSETQRNKGNFPGRFSGRQFSNSRSEMNVSTLELGDSALYLCASSLVRDYGYTFGSGTRLTVV.